Listed below are T cell receptor beta chains from one sample, sequenced in a study of blood T cell repertoires in COVID-19. The assay was immunoSEQ multiplex PCR, and TCRdb's table has in-frame clones only and misses some. This sample has about 68,000 clones, with 70% to 85% found just once. Sequences were obtained from peripheral blood. These receptor sequences come from a woman between 50 and 59 years old with acute or convalescent COVID-19. CDR3s include the opening cysteine and the closing phenylalanine or tryptophan.

J: TRBJ1-3
V: TRBV6-1
CDR3: CASSEAFSGNTIYF

J: TRBJ2-7
V: TRBV28
CDR3: CASSPPGATLREQYF

J: TRBJ1-1
V: TRBV2
CDR3: CASRGTQNTEAFF

J: TRBJ1-1
V: TRBV5-1
CDR3: CASSLAVDTEAFF

J: TRBJ1-6
V: TRBV27
CDR3: CASSSTGVYNSPLHF

J: TRBJ2-2
V: TRBV11-3
CDR3: CASSRDRGVGELFF

J: TRBJ2-1
V: TRBV28
CDR3: CASSLGGPYNEQFF

J: TRBJ1-2
V: TRBV3-1/TRBV3-2
CDR3: CASSQAGGIYGYTF

J: TRBJ2-1
V: TRBV4-3
CDR3: CASSQDRGSYEQFF

J: TRBJ2-7
V: TRBV7-3
CDR3: CASSGTGESEQYF

J: TRBJ2-1
V: TRBV6-4
CDR3: CASSDTGSSYNEQFF

J: TRBJ1-2
V: TRBV16
CDR3: CASSQSLWSNDYGYTF

J: TRBJ2-7
V: TRBV6-6
CDR3: CASSPKKSGGGISYEQYF

J: TRBJ1-2
V: TRBV6-5
CDR3: CASMATGASYGYTF

J: TRBJ2-4
V: TRBV15
CDR3: CATSRDLGKGGAKNIQYF

J: TRBJ1-1
V: TRBV5-1
CDR3: CASSKQGPNTEAFF

J: TRBJ1-2
V: TRBV9
CDR3: CASSVAGTGGYGYTF

J: TRBJ2-7
V: TRBV7-3
CDR3: CASSSPQGQDEQYF

J: TRBJ1-5
V: TRBV30
CDR3: CAWSEGVPVGNQPQHF

J: TRBJ2-1
V: TRBV2
CDR3: CASSEATSSYNEQFF

J: TRBJ2-7
V: TRBV10-3
CDR3: CAISQGGVPYEQYF

J: TRBJ2-7
V: TRBV4-1
CDR3: CASSQDRGLLYEQYF

J: TRBJ1-2
V: TRBV15
CDR3: CATSSTNFRDRANYGYTF

J: TRBJ1-1
V: TRBV28
CDR3: CASSPLEGAVTEAFF

J: TRBJ1-1
V: TRBV7-2
CDR3: CASSLRGQTNTEAFF

J: TRBJ2-7
V: TRBV5-4
CDR3: CASSLGRDLDEQYF

J: TRBJ2-5
V: TRBV5-4
CDR3: CASSSGGAVSETQYF

J: TRBJ1-1
V: TRBV9
CDR3: CASSVGTGGTEAFF

J: TRBJ2-2
V: TRBV5-3
CDR3: CARSFGTSGMVVRTGELFF

J: TRBJ2-2
V: TRBV2
CDR3: CASSALLGTAGELFF

J: TRBJ2-7
V: TRBV6-2/TRBV6-3
CDR3: CASSYRDTVYEQYF

J: TRBJ2-2
V: TRBV19
CDR3: CASSTGTTVGELFF

J: TRBJ2-3
V: TRBV24-1
CDR3: CATGRDSSTDTQYF

J: TRBJ1-2
V: TRBV6-5
CDR3: CASSSSSSRQLYGYTF

J: TRBJ2-2
V: TRBV9
CDR3: CASSVQRTSGSLDTGELFF

J: TRBJ1-2
V: TRBV2
CDR3: CASRKTGGAEDGYTF

J: TRBJ2-3
V: TRBV6-5
CDR3: CASRPGGPSTDTQYF

J: TRBJ2-1
V: TRBV7-6
CDR3: CASSSSSGMGNEQFF

J: TRBJ1-4
V: TRBV5-1
CDR3: CASRGGNEKLFF

J: TRBJ2-3
V: TRBV15
CDR3: CATSASGRTDTQYF

J: TRBJ1-1
V: TRBV10-3
CDR3: CGAGPSTEAFF

J: TRBJ1-2
V: TRBV3-1/TRBV3-2
CDR3: CASSQGWRGDSYGYTF

J: TRBJ1-1
V: TRBV6-5
CDR3: CASTRQGLNTEAFF

J: TRBJ1-3
V: TRBV18
CDR3: CASSPQDSGNTIYF